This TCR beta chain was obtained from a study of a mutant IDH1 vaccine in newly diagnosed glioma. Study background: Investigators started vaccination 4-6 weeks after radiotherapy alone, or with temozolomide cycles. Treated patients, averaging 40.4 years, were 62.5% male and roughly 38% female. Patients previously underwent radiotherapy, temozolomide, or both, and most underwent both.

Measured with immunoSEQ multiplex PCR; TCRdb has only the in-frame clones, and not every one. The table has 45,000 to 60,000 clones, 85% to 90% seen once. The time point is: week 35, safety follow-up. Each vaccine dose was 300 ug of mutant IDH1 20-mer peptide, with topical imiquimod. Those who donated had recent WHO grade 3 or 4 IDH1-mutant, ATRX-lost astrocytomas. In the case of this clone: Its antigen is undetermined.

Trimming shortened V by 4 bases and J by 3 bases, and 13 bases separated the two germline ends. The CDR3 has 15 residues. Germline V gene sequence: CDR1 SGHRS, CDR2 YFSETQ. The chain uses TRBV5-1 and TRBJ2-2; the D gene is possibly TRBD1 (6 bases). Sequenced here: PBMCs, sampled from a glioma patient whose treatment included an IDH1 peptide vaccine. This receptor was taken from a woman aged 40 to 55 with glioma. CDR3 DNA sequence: TGCGCCAGCAGCACCCCACAGGGTTACACCGGGGAGCTGTTTTTT. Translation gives CASSTPQGYTGELFF.